This T cell receptor beta chain appears in the sequencing data of a study of blood T cell repertoires in COVID-19. Study in general: Sources were T cells, B-cell-depleted T cells, or PBMCs; the material itself was cDNA or gDNA.

Assay: immunoSEQ multiplex PCR; the TCRdb copy retains only in-frame clones and omits some. The table shows hundreds of thousands of clones, with about 87% occurring only once. The germline V gene has CDR1 PRHDT and CDR2 FYEKMQ (reference sequence). The V and J ends lost 5 bases and 7 bases, in that order; junction bases with no gene match: 9. The CDR3 runs to 14 residues. Everyone who took part was roughly 18 to 89 years old, and they came from 24 US areas. The genes are TRBV13 and TRBJ1-2, with 8 bases matching TRBD1. The source is a woman aged 45-65 years who had recovered from COVID-19. The sequencing sample was made of PBMCs or T cells enriched from blood (not recorded which). CDR3 in amino acids: CASSPTGQEGGYTF. The CDR3 bases are TGTGCCAGCAGCCCTACGGGACAGGAAGGTGGCTACACCTTC.